The clone carrying this TCR beta chain was counted many times. The data belong to a study of Graves' ophthalmopathy and Graves' hyperthyroidism. RNA transcripts provided the template for amplifying TCR beta CDR3 regions. Second-round multiplex PCR followed a first-round RT-PCR using HTBI primers. One entry per CDR3 protein, called by TCRdb with MiXCR from the multiplex PCR reads. The sample has 400,000 or so distinct CDR3 sequences; roughly 15% are singletons. CDR1 is LGHDT, CDR2 YNNKEL, per germline (reference sequence). Unmatched junction bases numbered 8, after V lost 4 bases and J lost 4 bases. CDR3 length: 15 amino acids.

The chain links TRBV3-1 to TRBJ2-5, with 8 bases lining up with TRBD2. The sample consisted of peripheral blood. This TCR derives from a woman under 30 with stable Graves' hyperthyroidism. The CDR3 region has the DNA TGTGCCAGCAGCCCCCGACTAGCGCGGGGAGAGACCCAGTACTTC. This encodes CASSPRLARGETQYF.